Detailed here is one T cell receptor (beta chain). Its antigen is not known. V shed 0 bases and J 2 bases; nucleotides not matched to a gene: 5. Per germline, CDR1 SGHTS and CDR2 YDEGEE. The CDR3 contains 16 residues. The data are from a study of T cell responses to AZD1222 COVID-19 vaccine. Across the study: Combined were second doses at about 4 or about 12 weeks.

Overall study findings and caveats: An increase in Spike-specific TCR breadth and depth was observed after two AZD1222 doses. Most donors were white British and more were female, and clonal diversity was possibly underestimated.

TCRdb keeps only in-frame clones here, not all; method: immunoSEQ multiplex PCR. The data contain about 140,000 clones, roughly 92% of them singletons. The material sequenced was peripheral blood, taken on day 0 of AZD1222 vaccination. The genes are TRBV5-8 and TRBJ2-3; 8 nucleotides agree with TRBD2. The receptor's source is an adult in good health. The CDR3 DNA follows: TGTGCCAGCAGCTTGGCCAGACTAGCGAACACAGATACGCAGTATTTT. Translated, it gives CASSLARLANTDTQYF.